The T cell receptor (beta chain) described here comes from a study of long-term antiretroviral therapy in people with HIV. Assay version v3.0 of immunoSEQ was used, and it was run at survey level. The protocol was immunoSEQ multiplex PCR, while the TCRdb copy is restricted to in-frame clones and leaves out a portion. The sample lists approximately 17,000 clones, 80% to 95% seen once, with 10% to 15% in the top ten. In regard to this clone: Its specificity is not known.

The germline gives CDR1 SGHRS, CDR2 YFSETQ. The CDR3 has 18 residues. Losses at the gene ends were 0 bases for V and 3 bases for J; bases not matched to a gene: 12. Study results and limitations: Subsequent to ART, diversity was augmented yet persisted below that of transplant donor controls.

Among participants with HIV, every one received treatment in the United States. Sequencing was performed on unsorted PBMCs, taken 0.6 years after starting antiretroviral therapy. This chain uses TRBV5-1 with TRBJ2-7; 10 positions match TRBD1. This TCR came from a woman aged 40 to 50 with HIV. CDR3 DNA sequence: TGCGCCAGCAGCTTGGGGAACCGGGACAGGGGCATGGGCTACGAGCAGTACTTC. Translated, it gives CASSLGNRDRGMGYEQYF.